A selection of T cell receptor beta chains follows, all from one sample in a study of blood T cell repertoires in COVID-19. Sequenced by immunoSEQ multiplex PCR; TCRdb stores in-frame clones only, minus some. The sample records about 89,000 clones, about four fifths being singletons. Source material: peripheral blood. All receptors derive from a man between 65 and 80 years old with COVID-19, enrolled during active disease. CDR3s include the opening cysteine and the closing phenylalanine or tryptophan. D genes are given only for firm matches. The listing skips clone size in some rows; elsewhere it reads once, few, many or a size class.

TRBJ1-1 | . | 15 | TRBV3-1/TRBV3-2 | TRBD1 | TGTGCCAGCAGCCTCCTCGGACAGGGTTGGGCTGAAGCTTTCTTT | CASSLLGQGWAEAFF
TRBJ2-1 | . | 16 | TRBV5-1 | . | TGCGCCAGCAGCTTAGCGGGCCCGAGCTCCTACAATGAGCAGTTCTTC | CASSLAGPSSYNEQFF
TRBJ2-3 | once | 15 | TRBV5-8 | . | TGTGCCAGCAGCTTGAAGCGGGTCCAAGCAGATACGCAGTATTTT | CASSLKRVQADTQYF
TRBJ2-1 | . | 15 | TRBV3-1/TRBV3-2 | TRBD2 | TGTGCCAGCAGCCTTAGGGGCGGGGGCTACAATGAGCAGTTCTTC | CASSLRGGGYNEQFF
TRBJ2-3 | . | 14 | TRBV7-2 | . | TGTGCCAGCAGCTTTTCTCTAGCGCAAGATACGCAGTATTTT | CASSFSLAQDTQYF
TRBJ1-6 | . | 15 | TRBV7-9 | TRBD1 | TGTGCCAGCAGCCCGGGACAGGGAGCAAATTCACCCCTCCACTTT | CASSPGQGANSPLHF
TRBJ2-7 | . | 14 | TRBV18 | . | TGTGCCAGCTCACCTGGGAGGCAAACCTACGAGCAGTACTTC | CASSPGRQTYEQYF
TRBJ2-3 | . | 15 | TRBV7-6 | TRBD2 | TGTGCCAGCAGCCCGGGGGGGCTAGCGGGGTATACGCAGTATTTT | CASSPGGLAGYTQYF
TRBJ1-2 | . | 14 | TRBV6-5 | TRBD1 | TGTGCCAGCAACCGGGACAGGGGGCAGGTTGGTCGCACCTTC | CASNRDRGQVGRTF
TRBJ1-2 | . | 13 | TRBV7-2 | . | TGTGCCAGCAGCCCTGACAGTAACTATGGCTACACCTTC | CASSPDSNYGYTF